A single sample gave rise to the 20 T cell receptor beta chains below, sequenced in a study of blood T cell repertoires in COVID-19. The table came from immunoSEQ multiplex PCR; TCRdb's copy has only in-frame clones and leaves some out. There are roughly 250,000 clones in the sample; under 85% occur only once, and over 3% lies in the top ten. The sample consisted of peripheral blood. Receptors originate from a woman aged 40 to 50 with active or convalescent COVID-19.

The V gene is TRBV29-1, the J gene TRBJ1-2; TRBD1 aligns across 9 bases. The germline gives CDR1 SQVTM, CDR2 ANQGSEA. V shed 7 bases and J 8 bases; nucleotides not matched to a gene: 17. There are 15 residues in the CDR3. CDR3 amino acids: CSALKGQGQSWGYTF. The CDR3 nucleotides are TGCAGCGCTCTCAAGGGACAGGGACAGTCGTGGGGCTACACCTTC.

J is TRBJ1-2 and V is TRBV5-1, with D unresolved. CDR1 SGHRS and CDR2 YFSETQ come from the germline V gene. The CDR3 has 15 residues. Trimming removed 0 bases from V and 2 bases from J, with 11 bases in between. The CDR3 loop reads CASSLGGAQNYGYTF. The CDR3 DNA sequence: TGCGCCAGCAGCTTGGGTGGAGCACAAAACTATGGCTACACCTTC. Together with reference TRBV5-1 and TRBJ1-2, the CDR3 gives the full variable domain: KAGVTQTPRYLIKTRGQQVTLSCSPISGHRSVSWYQQTPGQGLQFLFEYFSETQRNKGNFPGRFSGRQFSNSRSEMNVSTLELGDSALYLCASSLGGAQNYGYTFGSGTRLTVV.

Written as DNA, the CDR3 is TGCGCCAGCAGCCAAGGAGGTAGCGGGGGGACAGATACGCAGTATTTT. Translation gives CASSQGGSGGTDTQYF. The rearrangement uses TRBV4-1 and TRBJ2-3; 10 bases are shared with TRBD2. The CDR3 spans 16 residues. From germline, CDR1 is MGHRA and CDR2 YSYEKL. V dropped 1 base and J dropped 3; count of bases not matched to a gene: 4.

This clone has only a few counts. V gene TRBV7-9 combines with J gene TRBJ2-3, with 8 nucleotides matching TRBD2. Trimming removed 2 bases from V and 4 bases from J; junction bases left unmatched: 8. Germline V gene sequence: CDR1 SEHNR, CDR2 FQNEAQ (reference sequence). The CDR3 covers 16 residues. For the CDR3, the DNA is TGTGCCAGCAGCTTATGGATAGCGGGGTCCCCAGATACGCAGTATTTT. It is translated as CASSLWIAGSPDTQYF.

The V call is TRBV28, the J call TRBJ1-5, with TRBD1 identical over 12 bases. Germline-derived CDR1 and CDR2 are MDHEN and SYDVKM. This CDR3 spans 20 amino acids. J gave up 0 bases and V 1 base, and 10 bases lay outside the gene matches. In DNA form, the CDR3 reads TGTGCCAGCAGTTTATTGTGGGGGACAGGGGGCCGGGGTAGCAATCAGCCCCAGCATTTT. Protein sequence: CASSLLWGTGGRGSNQPQHF.

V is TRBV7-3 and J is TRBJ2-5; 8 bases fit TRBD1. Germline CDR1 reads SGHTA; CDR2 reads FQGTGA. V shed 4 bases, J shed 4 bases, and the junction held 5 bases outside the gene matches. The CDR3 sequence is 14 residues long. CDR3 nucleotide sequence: TGTGCCAGCAGCTCCGGACAGGGAGGAGAGACCCAGTACTTC. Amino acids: CASSSGQGGETQYF.

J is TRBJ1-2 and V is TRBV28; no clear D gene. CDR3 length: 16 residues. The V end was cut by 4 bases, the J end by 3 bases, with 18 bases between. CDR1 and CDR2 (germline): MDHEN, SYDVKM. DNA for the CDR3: TGTGCCAGCAGTTCCCTCGGGGAGGAGTTGGACTATGGCTACACCTTC. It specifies CASSSLGEELDYGYTF.

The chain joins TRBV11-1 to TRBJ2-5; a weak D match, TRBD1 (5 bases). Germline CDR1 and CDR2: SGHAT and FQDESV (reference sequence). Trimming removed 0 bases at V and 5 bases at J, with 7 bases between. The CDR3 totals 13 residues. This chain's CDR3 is CASSLAGPETQYF. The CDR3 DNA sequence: TGTGCCAGCAGCTTAGCGGGGCCCGAGACCCAGTACTTC.

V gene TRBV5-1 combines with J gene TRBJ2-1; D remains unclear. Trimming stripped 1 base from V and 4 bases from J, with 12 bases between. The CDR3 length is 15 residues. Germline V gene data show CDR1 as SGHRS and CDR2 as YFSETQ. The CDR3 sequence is CASSLSAVDYNEQFF. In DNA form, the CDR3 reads TGCGCCAGCAGCTTGTCGGCGGTGGATTACAATGAGCAGTTCTTC.

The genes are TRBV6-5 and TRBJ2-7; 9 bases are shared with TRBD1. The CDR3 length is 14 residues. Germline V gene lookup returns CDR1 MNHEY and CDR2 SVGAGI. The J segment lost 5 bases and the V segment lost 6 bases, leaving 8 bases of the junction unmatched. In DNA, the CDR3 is TGTGCCAGCAGGCCGGGACAGGGTCGCCACGAGCAGTACTTC. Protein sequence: CASRPGQGRHEQYF.

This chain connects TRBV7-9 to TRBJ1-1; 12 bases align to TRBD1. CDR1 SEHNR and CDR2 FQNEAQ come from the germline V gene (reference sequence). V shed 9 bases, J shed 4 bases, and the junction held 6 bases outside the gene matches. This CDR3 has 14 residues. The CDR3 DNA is TGTGCCAGTTTTCCGGGACAGGGGGCCACTGAAGCTTTCTTT. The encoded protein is CASFPGQGATEAFF.

In DNA form, the CDR3 reads TGTGCCAGCAGTTACTACAGGGACCTAGCCAAAAACATTCAGTACTTC. Translation: CASSYYRDLAKNIQYF. The chain couples TRBV6-5 to TRBJ2-4, with a tentative D call TRBD1 (6 bases). CDR3 length: 16 residues. CDR1 is MNHEY, CDR2 SVGAGI, per germline. V was shortened by 1 base and J by 0 bases, with 10 bases between the two germline ends.

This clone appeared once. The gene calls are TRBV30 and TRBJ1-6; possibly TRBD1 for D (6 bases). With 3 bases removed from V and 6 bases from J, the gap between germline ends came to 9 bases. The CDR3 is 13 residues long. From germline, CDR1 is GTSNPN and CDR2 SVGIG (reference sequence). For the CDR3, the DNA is TGTGCCTGGAGAGAAGGGGGTAATTCACCCCTCCACTTT. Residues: CAWREGGNSPLHF.

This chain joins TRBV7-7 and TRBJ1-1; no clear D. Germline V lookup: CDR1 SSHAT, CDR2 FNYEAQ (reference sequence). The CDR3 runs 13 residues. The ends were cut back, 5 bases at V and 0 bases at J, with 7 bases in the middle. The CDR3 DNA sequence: TGTGCCAGCAGCAGTACACTGAACACTGAAGCTTTCTTT. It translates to CASSSTLNTEAFF.

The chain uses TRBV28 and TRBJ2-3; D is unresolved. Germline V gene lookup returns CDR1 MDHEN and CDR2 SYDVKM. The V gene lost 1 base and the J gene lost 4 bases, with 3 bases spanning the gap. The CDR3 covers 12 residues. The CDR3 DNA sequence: TGTGCCAGCAGTTTATCTCCAGATACGCAGTATTTT. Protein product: CASSLSPDTQYF.

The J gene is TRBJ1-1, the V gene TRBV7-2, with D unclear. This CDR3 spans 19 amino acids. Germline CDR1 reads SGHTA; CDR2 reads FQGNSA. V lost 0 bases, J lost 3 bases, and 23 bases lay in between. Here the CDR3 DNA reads TGTGCCAGCAGCTTAGCCCCTCCCGAGCTGATTGCACTGGACACTGAAGCTTTCTTT. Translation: CASSLAPPELIALDTEAFF.

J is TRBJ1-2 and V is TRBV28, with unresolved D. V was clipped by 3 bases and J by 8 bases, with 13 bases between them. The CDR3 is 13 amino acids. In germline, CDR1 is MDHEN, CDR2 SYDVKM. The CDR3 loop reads CASSFGGFVGYTF. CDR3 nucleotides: TGTGCCAGCAGTTTCGGAGGGTTCGTGGGCTACACCTTC.

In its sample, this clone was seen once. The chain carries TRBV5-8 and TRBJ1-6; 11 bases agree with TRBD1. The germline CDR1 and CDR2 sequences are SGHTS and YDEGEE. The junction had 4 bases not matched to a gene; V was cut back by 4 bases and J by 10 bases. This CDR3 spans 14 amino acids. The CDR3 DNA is TGTGCCAGCAGCCCGGGACAGGGGGGCTCACCCCTCCACTTT. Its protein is CASSPGQGGSPLHF.

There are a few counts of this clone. DNA for the CDR3: TGCGCCAGCAGCCCCGGTGAACGCTACAATGAGCAGTTCTTC. Translating it yields CASSPGERYNEQFF. This rearrangement joins TRBV5-1 to TRBJ2-1; D call uncertain. The CDR3 covers 14 residues. Trimming removed 4 bases from V and 3 bases from J, with 11 bases in between. Per germline, CDR1 SGHRS and CDR2 YFSETQ.

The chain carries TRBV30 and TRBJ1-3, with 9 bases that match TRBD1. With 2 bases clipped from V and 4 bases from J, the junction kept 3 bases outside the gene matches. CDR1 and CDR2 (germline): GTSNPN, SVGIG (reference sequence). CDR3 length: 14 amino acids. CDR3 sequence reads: CAWSKTGGGNTIYF. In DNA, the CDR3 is TGTGCCTGGAGTAAAACAGGGGGCGGAAACACCATATATTTT. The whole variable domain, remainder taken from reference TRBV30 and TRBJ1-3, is SQTIHQWPATLVQPVGSPLSLECTVEGTSNPNLYWYRQAAGRGLQLLFYSVGIGQISSEVPQNLSASRPQDRQFILSSKKLLLSDSGFYLCAWSKTGGGNTIYFGEGSWLTVV.